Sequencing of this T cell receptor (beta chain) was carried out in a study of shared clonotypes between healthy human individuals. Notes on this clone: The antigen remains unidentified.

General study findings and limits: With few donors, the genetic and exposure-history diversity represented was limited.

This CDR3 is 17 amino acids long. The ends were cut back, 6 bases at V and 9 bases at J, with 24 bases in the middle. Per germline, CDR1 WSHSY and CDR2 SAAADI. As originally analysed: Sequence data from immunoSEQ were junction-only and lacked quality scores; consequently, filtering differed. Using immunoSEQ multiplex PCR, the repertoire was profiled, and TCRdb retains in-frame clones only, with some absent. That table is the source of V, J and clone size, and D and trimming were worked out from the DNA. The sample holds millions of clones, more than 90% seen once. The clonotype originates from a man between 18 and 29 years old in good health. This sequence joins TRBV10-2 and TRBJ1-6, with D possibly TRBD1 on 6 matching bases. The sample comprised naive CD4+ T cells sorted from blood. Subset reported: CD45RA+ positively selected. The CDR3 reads CASSRQENSPGVSPLHF. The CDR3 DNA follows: TGCGCCAGCAGCAGACAGGAAAACTCACCCGGAGTTTCACCCCTCCACTTT.